A selection of T cell receptor beta chains follows, all from one sample in a study of T cells in narcolepsy. The data were produced by immunoSEQ multiplex PCR, yet TCRdb's version contains in-frame clones alone and is incomplete. Among 25,000 to 35,000 clones listed, 85% to 90% were seen once. Input material: CD45RA- memory CD4+ T cells from PBMCs. The receptors shown here come from a human donor with narcolepsy. Both conserved end residues are part of each CDR3. Rows may omit the clone size; those that give it use once, few, many or a size class.

V gene	J gene	clone size	CDR3 protein
TRBV18	TRBJ2-7	-	CASSPRQTGTDEQYF
TRBV28	TRBJ2-7	-	CASSLAITYEQYF
TRBV9	TRBJ1-4	-	CASSVDEVPGRVEKLFF
TRBV4-1	TRBJ2-7	few	CASSQEPPDRSYEQYF
TRBV7-2	TRBJ2-7	-	CASSFYGRGYEQYF
TRBV10-2	TRBJ2-5	few	CASSENGQQETQYF
TRBV30	TRBJ1-1	-	CAWRSGMNTEAFF
TRBV5-4	TRBJ1-1	-	CASSPRQRNTEAFF
TRBV29-1	TRBJ1-1	-	CSVVGRVTNTEAFF
TRBV6-4	TRBJ2-3	-	CASGAGHTDTQYF
TRBV5-1	TRBJ2-6	-	CASWDTSGANVLTF
TRBV7-2	TRBJ2-7	-	CASSSTGREQYF
TRBV10-3	TRBJ2-1	-	CAITESSPKGYNEQFF
TRBV4-2	TRBJ1-5	-	CASSQDGGSGQPQHF
TRBV21-1	TRBJ2-7	-	CASSKAWDRGLGEQYF
TRBV28	TRBJ1-1	-	CASSETRRGAFF
TRBV7-9	TRBJ2-7	-	CASSKTSGRAYEQYF
TRBV7-2	TRBJ2-7	-	CASSQGGNEQYF
TRBV5-6	TRBJ2-5	-	CASSRIRGQETQYF
TRBV29-1	TRBJ2-3	-	CSVAFGGVTDTQYF
TRBV7-8	TRBJ2-7	-	CASSLGAGGLNEQYF
TRBV5-1	TRBJ2-4	-	CATTDGNIQYF
TRBV7-2	TRBJ2-2	once	CASSPRGWGWGDTGELFF
TRBV7-8	TRBJ1-5	-	CASSPPDPGRPQHF
TRBV18	TRBJ1-5	-	CASSPSGPNQPQHF
TRBV5-1	TRBJ2-5	-	CASSFIPGGQETQYF
TRBV6-6	TRBJ1-5	-	CASGRNNQPQHF
TRBV6-4	TRBJ2-1	-	CASSREVNEQFF
TRBV30	TRBJ2-1	few	CAWSRQGRQFF
TRBV7-8	TRBJ2-3	-	CASSSWTSGTDTQYF
TRBV6-5	TRBJ1-2	-	CASSAGPNYGYTF
TRBV9	TRBJ2-7	-	CASSVGGQGYEQYF
TRBV11-2	TRBJ1-1	-	CASSQERGAAFF
TRBV5-6	TRBJ1-1	once	CASTRSRTEAFF
TRBV29-1	TRBJ2-7	-	CSVRDRVFPNEQYF
TRBV28	TRBJ2-1	-	CASSPAAGSYNEQFF
TRBV10-3	TRBJ1-6	-	CAISESPGLNSPLHF
TRBV30	TRBJ1-5	-	CAWSGGGGNNQPQHF
TRBV18	TRBJ2-5	few	CASSTGQIQETQYF
TRBV30	TRBJ1-5	-	CAWSGGSVDQPQHF
TRBV6-1	TRBJ2-2	-	CASSPSGGDTGELFF
TRBV27	TRBJ2-3	-	CASSLKATRTTDTQYF
TRBV27	TRBJ2-5	-	CASSSIRTATQETQYF
TRBV10-1	TRBJ2-3	once	CASTVLGLTDTQYF
TRBV5-1	TRBJ2-3	-	CASSYTSSTDTQYF
TRBV27	TRBJ2-5	-	CASSWGGRETQYF
TRBV5-6	TRBJ2-1	-	CASSAGYGAGPTYNEQFF
TRBV5-4	TRBJ1-1	-	CASSFSDTEAFF
TRBV2	TRBJ2-3	-	CASSIGTDTQYF
TRBV4-1	TRBJ1-3	-	CASSPYGLSGNTIYF